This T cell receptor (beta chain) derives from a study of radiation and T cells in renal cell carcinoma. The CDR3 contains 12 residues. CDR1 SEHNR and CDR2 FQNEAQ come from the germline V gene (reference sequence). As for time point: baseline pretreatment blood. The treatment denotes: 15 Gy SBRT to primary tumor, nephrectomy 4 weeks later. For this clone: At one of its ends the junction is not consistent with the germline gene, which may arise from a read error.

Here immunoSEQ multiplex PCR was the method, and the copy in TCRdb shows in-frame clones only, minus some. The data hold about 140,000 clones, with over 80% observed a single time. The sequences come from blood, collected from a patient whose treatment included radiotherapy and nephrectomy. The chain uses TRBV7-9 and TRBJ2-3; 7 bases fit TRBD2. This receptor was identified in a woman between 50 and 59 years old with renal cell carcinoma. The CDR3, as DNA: TGTGCCAGCAGCTTAGAGGGGACTACGAAGTATTTT. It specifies CASSLEGTTKYF.